This TCR beta chain was profiled in a study of T cell repertoires in cytomegalovirus infection. Study in general: The public TCR beta signatures pointed to both CMV infection and matching HLA type.

TCRdb independently ran MiXCR on the reads; one entry per CDR3 protein. The sample carries approximately 73,000 distinct CDR3 sequences, approximately 39% recorded once. The CDR3 has 15 amino acids. The germline CDR1 and CDR2 sequences are MDHEN and SYDVKM. J was trimmed by 1 base and V by 3 bases; bases with no gene match: 3. For this clonotype: Its matching antigen is unknown.

General observations from the study: CMV carriers having the relevant HLA were flagged by cumulative public TCR beta family frequency. HLA-C-restricted CMV-specific TCR beta clonotypes prevailed in the ex vivo response.

Specimen: CD8+ T cells from cultured PBMCs, collected from culture after CMV antigen stimulation. The chain is built from TRBV28 and TRBJ2-3, with 8 bases fitting TRBD1. The clonotype originates from a human donor in good health (CMV status not recorded). Some clones in this sample may be carry-over from other donors' samples. The CDR3 protein is CASSLDRARTDTQYF. The CDR3 nucleotides are TGTGCCAGCAGTTTGGACAGGGCTCGCACAGATACGCAGTATTTT.